These 10 T cell receptor beta chains were all obtained from the same sample, sequenced in a study of T cells after yellow fever vaccination. One entry per CDR3 protein, called by TCRdb with MiXCR from the 5' RACE reads. The sample comprises 300,000 to 350,000 distinct CDR3 sequences, approximately 3.9% of which are singletons, and roughly a quarter rests with the top ten. The sequences come from PBMCs, collected 5 days after the yellow fever booster vaccination. These receptor sequences come from a man younger than 35 who received the YFV17D yellow fever vaccine.

This clonotype was detected ten times or more. This chain links TRBV4-3 with TRBJ2-7; D gene ambiguous. Germline V gives CDR1 LGHNA, CDR2 YSLEER. V shed 0 bases and J shed 0 bases, with 15 bases lying between them. CDR3 length: 17 residues. CDR3 in amino acids: CASSQEYSHPYSYEQYF. For the CDR3, the DNA is TGCGCCAGCAGCCAAGAGTATAGTCACCCGTACTCCTACGAGCAGTACTTC.

In its sample, this clonotype was seen a few times. V usage is TRBV7-8 and J usage is TRBJ2-5, with TRBD2 matching over 7 bases. CDR3 size: 14 residues. Germline V gene data show CDR1 as SGHVS and CDR2 as FQNEAQ. J lost 5 bases, V lost 5 bases, and 8 bases had no gene match. CDR3 sequence (DNA): TGTGCCAGCAGCCCAGGACTAGGGAGGGAGACCCAGTACTTC. Amino acid sequence: CASSPGLGRETQYF.

This clonotype was recorded a few times. The chain carries TRBV5-6 and TRBJ2-5; no clear D gene. Trimming shortened V by 3 bases and J by 5 bases, and 11 bases separated the two germline ends. The germline gives CDR1 SGHDT, CDR2 YYEEEE. CDR3 length equals 13 residues. CDR3 coding DNA: TGTGCCAGCAGCTGGGAAACCGCGGAGACCCAGTACTTC. Amino acids: CASSWETAETQYF.

V gene TRBV7-9 combines with J gene TRBJ1-1; no clear D. CDR1 and CDR2 (germline): SEHNR, FQNEAQ (reference sequence). The CDR3 runs to 12 residues. Trimming took off 1 base at V and 6 bases at J, with 6 bases between the two ends. The CDR3 bases are TGTGCCAGCAGCTTAGGTCGCCCTGAAGCTTTCTTT. It encodes CASSLGRPEAFF.

Ten or more counts support this clonotype. The chain is built from TRBV6-6 and TRBJ1-4; D is undetermined. V was shortened by 0 bases and J by 8 bases, with 10 bases between the two germline ends. Germline V lookup: CDR1 MNHNY, CDR2 SVGAGI (reference sequence). The CDR3 is 14 residues long. The CDR3 bases are TGTGCCAGCAGTTACTCGGAGGGTGCGGAAAAACTGTTTTTT. Translating gives CASSYSEGAEKLFF.

This clonotype has at least ten counts. This chain links TRBV2 with TRBJ2-7, with 7 bases fitting TRBD1. Trimming removed 2 bases from V and 5 bases from J; junction bases left unmatched: 6. CDR1 is SNHLY, CDR2 FYNNEI, per germline. This CDR3 is built from 14 residues. CDR3 sequence (DNA): TGTGCCAGCAGTGAACAGGGGGTTTTGAACGAGCAGTACTTC. Its translation: CASSEQGVLNEQYF. Based on the CDR3 plus reference TRBV2 and TRBJ2-7, the full variable domain is EPEVTQTPSHQVTQMGQEVILRCVPISNHLYFYWYRQILGQKVEFLVSFYNNEISEKSEIFDDQFSVERPDGSNFTLKIRSTKLEDSAMYFCASSEQGVLNEQYFGPGTRLTVT.

At least ten counts were recorded for this clonotype. The chain combines TRBV2 with TRBJ2-7; a possible D gene is TRBD1 (5 bases). The CDR3 has 16 residues. V was clipped by 2 bases and J by 0 bases, with 14 bases between them. Germline CDR1 is SNHLY and CDR2 is FYNNEI. This CDR3 is CASSEPVQASSYEQYF. The DNA for the CDR3 is TGTGCCAGCAGTGAACCCGTACAGGCGAGCTCCTACGAGCAGTACTTC.

This clonotype was detected many times. A junction boundary mismatches the germline segment, possibly from a read error. This CDR3 reads CASSGTGNTGELFF. The CDR3 nucleotides read TGCGCCAGCAGTGGGACAGGGAACACCGGGGAGCTGTTTTTT. The chain has TRBV6-1 and TRBJ2-2; 8 bases map to TRBD1. Germline-derived CDR1 and CDR2 are MNHNS and SASEGT. CDR3 length: 14 amino acids.

The sample holds many counts of this clonotype. The V and J genes are TRBV5-1 and TRBJ2-5, with 10 positions matching TRBD2. Germline CDR1 is SGHRS and CDR2 is YFSETQ. This CDR3 spans 13 amino acids. V lost 0 bases, J lost 7 bases, and 0 bases stayed unmatched. The CDR3 loop is CASSLGTSGTQYF. The DNA of the CDR3 is TGCGCCAGCAGCTTGGGGACTAGCGGGACCCAGTACTTC.

This clonotype was recorded at least ten times. V usage is TRBV7-2 and J usage is TRBJ1-1; no clear D. The CDR3 spans 14 residues. The germline gives CDR1 SGHTA, CDR2 FQGNSA. The V and J ends lost 3 bases and 0 bases respectively, with 8 bases between them. The CDR3 here is CASSFSRMNTEAFF. The CDR3 DNA reads as TGTGCCAGCAGCTTTAGCCGGATGAACACTGAAGCTTTCTTT.